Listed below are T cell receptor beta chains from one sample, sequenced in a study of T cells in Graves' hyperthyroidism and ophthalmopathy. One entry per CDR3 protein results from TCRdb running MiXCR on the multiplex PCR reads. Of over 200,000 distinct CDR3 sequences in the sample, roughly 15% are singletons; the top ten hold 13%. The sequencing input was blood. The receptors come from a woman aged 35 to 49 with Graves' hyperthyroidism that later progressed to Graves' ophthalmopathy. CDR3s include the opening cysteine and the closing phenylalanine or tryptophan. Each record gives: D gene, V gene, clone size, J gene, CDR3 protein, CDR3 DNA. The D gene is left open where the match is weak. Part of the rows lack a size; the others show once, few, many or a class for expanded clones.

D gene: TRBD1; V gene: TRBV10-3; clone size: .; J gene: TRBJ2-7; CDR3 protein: CAISELTGAYEQYF; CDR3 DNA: TGTGCCATCAGTGAGTTGACAGGGGCGTACGAGCAGTACTTC
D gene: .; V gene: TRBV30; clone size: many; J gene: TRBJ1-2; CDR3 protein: CAWSRIGWTYTF; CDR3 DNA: TGTGCCTGGAGCCGGATCGGGTGGACCTACACCTTC
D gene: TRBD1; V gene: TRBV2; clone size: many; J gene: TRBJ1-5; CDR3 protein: CASTRTGPFNQPQHF; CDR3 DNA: TGTGCCAGCACCAGGACAGGGCCATTCAATCAGCCCCAGCATTTT
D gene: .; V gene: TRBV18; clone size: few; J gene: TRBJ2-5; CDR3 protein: CASSPPGAQETQYF; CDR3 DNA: TGTGCCAGCTCACCGCCGGGCGCCCAAGAGACCCAGTACTTC
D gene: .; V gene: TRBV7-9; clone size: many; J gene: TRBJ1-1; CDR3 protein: CASSSQVMNTEAFF; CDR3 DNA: TGTGCCAGCAGCTCACAAGTAATGAACACTGAAGCTTTCTTT
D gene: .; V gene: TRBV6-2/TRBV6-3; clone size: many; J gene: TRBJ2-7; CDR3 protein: CASSYVSGGQAEQYF; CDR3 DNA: TGTGCCAGCAGTTACGTATCCGGAGGGCAAGCCGAGCAGTACTTC
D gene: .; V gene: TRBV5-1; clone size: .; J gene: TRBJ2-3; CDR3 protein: CASSLGTETAPQYF; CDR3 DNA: TGCGCCAGCAGCTTGGGTACAGAAACAGCTCCGCAGTATTTT
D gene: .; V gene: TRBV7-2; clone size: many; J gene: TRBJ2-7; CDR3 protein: CASSLAPRINEQYF; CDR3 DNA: TGTGCCAGCAGCTTAGCGCCGAGAATCAACGAGCAGTACTTC
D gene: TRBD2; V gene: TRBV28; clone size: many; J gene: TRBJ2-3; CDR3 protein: CASRSAALSGSADTQYF; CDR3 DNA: TGTGCCAGCAGATCGGCGGCACTGAGCGGGAGCGCAGATACGCAGTATTTT
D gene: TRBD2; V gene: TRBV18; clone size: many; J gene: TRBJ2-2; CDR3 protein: CASSPPSGRPPTGELFF; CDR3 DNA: TGTGCCAGCTCACCACCGAGCGGGAGGCCCCCCACCGGGGAGCTGTTTTTT
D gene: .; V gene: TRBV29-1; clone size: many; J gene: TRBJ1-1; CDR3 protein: CSVDGWNTEAFF; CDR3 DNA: TGCAGCGTGGACGGCTGGAACACTGAAGCTTTCTTT
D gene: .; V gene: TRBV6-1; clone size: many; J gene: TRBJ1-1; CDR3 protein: CASAFGQGNKAFF; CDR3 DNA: TGTGCCAGCGCCTTCGGGCAGGGTAATAAAGCTTTCTTT
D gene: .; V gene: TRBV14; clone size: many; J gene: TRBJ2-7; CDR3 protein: CASSQMGGFQWQYF; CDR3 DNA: TGTGCCAGCAGCCAAATGGGGGGCTTCCAGTGGCAGTACTTC
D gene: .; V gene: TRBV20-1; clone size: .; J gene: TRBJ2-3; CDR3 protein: CSASLWGGLDTQYF; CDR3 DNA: TGCAGTGCTAGCCTTTGGGGAGGCCTGGATACGCAGTATTTT
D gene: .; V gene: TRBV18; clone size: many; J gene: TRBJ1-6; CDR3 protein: CASSPPYRGNSPLHF; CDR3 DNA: TGTGCCAGCTCACCACCGTATCGGGGGAATTCACCCCTCCACTTT
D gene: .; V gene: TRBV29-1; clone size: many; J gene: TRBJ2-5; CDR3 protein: CSVEDGGGGGYETQYF; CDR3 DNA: TGCAGCGTTGAAGATGGCGGTGGAGGGGGGTATGAGACCCAGTACTTC
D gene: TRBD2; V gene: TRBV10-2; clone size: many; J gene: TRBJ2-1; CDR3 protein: CASKRREAAYNEQFF; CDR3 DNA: TGCGCCAGCAAGCGGCGGGAGGCTGCCTACAATGAGCAGTTCTTC
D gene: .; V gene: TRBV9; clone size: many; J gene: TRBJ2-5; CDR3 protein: CASSVVGSRMETQYF; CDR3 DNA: TGTGCCAGCAGCGTAGTAGGGTCCCGGATGGAGACCCAGTACTTC
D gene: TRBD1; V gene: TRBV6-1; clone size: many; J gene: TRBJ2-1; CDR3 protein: CASSDRSGQGMYNEQFF; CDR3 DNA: TGTGCCAGCAGTGACCGGTCCGGACAGGGGATGTACAATGAGCAGTTCTTC
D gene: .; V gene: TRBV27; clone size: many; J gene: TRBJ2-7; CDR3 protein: CASSSYRDSYEQYF; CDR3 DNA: TGTGCCAGCAGTTCGTACAGGGATTCCTACGAGCAGTACTTC
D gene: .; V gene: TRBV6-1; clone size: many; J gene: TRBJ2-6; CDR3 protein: CASSEAGANVLTF; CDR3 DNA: TGTGCCAGCAGTGAGGCTGGGGCCAACGTCCTGACTTTC
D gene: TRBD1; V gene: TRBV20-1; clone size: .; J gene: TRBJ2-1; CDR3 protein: CSAPHRGSGSYNEQFF; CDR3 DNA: TGCAGTGCCCCCCACAGGGGAAGTGGGTCCTACAATGAGCAGTTCTTC
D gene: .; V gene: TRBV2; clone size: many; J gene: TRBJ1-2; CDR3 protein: CASRAGTTHNYGYTF; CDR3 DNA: TGTGCCAGCAGAGCCGGGACAACGCATAACTATGGCTACACCTTC
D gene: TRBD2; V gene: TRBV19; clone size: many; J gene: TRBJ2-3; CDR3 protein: CASTPGLAGGFTDTQYF; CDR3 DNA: TGTGCCAGTACCCCGGGACTAGCGGGAGGATTCACAGATACGCAGTATTTT
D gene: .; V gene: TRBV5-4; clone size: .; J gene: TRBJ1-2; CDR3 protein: CASSRLTTYGYTF; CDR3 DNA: TGTGCCAGCAGCAGACTTACCACCTATGGCTACACCTTC
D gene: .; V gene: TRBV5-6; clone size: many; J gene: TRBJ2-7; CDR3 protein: CASSSEGRASYEQYF; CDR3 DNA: TGTGCCAGCAGCTCAGAGGGGAGAGCTTCATACGAGCAGTACTTC
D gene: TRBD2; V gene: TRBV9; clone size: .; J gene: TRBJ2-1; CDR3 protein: CASSVALGSRGRYNEQFF; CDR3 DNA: TGTGCCAGCAGCGTAGCTCTGGGTTCTCGCGGGAGATACAATGAGCAGTTCTTC
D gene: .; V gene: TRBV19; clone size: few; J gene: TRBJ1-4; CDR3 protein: CASSRTARLGEKLFF; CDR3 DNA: TGTGCCAGTAGCAGGACAGCTCGATTAGGAGAAAAACTGTTTTTT
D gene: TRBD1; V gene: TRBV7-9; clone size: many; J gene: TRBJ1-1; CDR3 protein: CASSLEKTGEIAATEAFF; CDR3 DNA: TGTGCCAGCAGCCTGGAAAAGACAGGGGAAATAGCTGCCACTGAAGCTTTCTTT
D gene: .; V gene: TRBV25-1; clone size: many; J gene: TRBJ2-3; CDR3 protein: CASSENTDTQYF; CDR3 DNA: TGTGCCAGCAGTGAAAACACAGATACGCAGTATTTT
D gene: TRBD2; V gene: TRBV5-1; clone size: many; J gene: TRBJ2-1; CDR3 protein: CASSLLGLAGVESYNEQFF; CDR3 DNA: TGCGCCAGCAGCTTGTTGGGACTAGCGGGAGTTGAGTCCTACAATGAGCAGTTCTTC
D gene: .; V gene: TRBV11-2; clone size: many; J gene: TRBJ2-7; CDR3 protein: CASSFRLEVEQYF; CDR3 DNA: TGTGCCAGCAGCTTTAGACTAGAAGTCGAGCAGTACTTC
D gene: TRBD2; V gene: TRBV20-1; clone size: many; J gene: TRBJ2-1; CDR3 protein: CSARDLTSGSNEQFF; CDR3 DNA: TGCAGTGCTAGAGATCTAACTAGCGGGAGCAATGAGCAGTTCTTC
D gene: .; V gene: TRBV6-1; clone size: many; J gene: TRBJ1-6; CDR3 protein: CASTPGISGSPLHF; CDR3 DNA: TGTGCCAGCACCCCTGGGATCTCTGGATCACCCCTCCACTTT
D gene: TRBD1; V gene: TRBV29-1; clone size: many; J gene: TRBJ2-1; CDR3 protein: CSVGQGNEQFF; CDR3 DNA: TGCAGCGTGGGACAGGGCAATGAGCAGTTCTTC
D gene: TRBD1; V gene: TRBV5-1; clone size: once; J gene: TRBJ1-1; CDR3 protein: CASSSGGRFWTEAFF; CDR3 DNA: TGCGCCAGCAGCTCAGGGGGCAGGTTCTGGACTGAAGCTTTCTTT
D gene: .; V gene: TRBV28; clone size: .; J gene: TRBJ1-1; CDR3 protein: CASSISGQRAEAFF; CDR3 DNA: TGTGCCAGCAGTATATCGGGGCAAAGAGCTGAAGCTTTCTTT
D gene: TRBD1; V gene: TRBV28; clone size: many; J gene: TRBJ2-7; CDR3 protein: CASSPGTGAHEQYF; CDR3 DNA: TGTGCCAGCAGCCCCGGGACAGGGGCCCACGAGCAGTACTTC
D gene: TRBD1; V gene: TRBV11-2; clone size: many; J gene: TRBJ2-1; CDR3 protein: CASLDRGLASGYNEQFF; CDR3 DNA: TGTGCCAGCTTGGACAGGGGGCTGGCTAGCGGGTACAATGAGCAGTTCTTC
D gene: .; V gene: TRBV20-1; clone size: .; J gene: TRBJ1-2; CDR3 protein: CSAPRDQTNYGYTF; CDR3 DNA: TGCAGTGCCCCCCGGGACCAGACTAACTATGGCTACACCTTC
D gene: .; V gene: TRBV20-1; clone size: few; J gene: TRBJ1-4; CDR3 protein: CSARDYIATNEKLFF; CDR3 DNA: TGCAGTGCTAGAGATTACATCGCAACTAATGAAAAACTGTTTTTT
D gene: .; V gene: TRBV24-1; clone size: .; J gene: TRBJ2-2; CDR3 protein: CATSDLHPGNTGELFF; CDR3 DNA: TGTGCCACCAGTGATTTGCACCCAGGGAACACCGGGGAGCTGTTTTTT
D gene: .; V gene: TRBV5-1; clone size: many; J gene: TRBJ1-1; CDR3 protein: CASSLGIASAGQYSEAFF; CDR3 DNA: TGCGCCAGCAGCTTAGGGATCGCCTCGGCGGGGCAGTATTCTGAAGCTTTCTTT
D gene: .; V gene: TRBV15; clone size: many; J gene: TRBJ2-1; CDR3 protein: CATSRVLESREQFF; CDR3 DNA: TGTGCCACCAGCAGAGTCCTAGAGTCTCGTGAGCAGTTCTTC
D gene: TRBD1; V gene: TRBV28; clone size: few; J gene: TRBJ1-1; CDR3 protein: CASTFTGASNTEAFF; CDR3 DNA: TGTGCCAGCACCTTCACAGGGGCTTCGAACACTGAAGCTTTCTTT
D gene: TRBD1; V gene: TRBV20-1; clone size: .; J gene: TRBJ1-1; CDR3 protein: CSAGTANTEAFF; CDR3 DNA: TGCAGTGCCGGGACAGCAAACACTGAAGCTTTCTTT
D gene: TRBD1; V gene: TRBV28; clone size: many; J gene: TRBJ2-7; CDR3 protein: CASSSGQVSAYEQYF; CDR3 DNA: TGTGCCAGCAGTTCCGGACAGGTATCAGCCTACGAGCAGTACTTC
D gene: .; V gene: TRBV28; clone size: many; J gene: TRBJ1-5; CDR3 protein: CASSFLNSNQPQHF; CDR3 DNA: TGTGCCAGCAGTTTCCTCAATAGCAATCAGCCCCAGCATTTT
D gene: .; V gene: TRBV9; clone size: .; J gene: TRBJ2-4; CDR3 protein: CASSPRLDPAKNIQYF; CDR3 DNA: TGTGCCAGCAGCCCTCGACTAGACCCAGCCAAAAACATTCAGTACTTC
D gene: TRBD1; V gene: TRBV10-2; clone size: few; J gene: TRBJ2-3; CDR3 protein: CASSDPQGVVGTQYF; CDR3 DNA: TGCGCCAGCAGTGATCCACAGGGGGTGGTGGGGACGCAGTATTTT
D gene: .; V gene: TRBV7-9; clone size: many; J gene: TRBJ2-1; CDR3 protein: CASSLVGRASDLESRQFF; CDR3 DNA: TGTGCCAGCAGCTTAGTGGGACGGGCTAGCGACCTTGAATCTCGGCAGTTCTTC
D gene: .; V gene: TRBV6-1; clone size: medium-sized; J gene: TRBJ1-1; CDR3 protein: CASSALQGGKTEAFF; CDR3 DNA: TGTGCCAGCAGTGCACTACAGGGAGGAAAAACTGAAGCTTTCTTT
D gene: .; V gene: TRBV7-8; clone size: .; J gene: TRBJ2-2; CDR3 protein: CASRKYRVDTGELFF; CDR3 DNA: TGTGCCAGCAGAAAATACAGGGTGGACACCGGGGAGCTGTTTTTT
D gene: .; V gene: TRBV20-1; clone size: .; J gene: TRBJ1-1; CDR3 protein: CSARDTDRNTEAFF; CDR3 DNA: TGCAGTGCTCGGGATACCGACAGGAACACTGAAGCTTTCTTT
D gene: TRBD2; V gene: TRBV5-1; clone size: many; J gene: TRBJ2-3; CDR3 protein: CASSWRPSGATDTQYF; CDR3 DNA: TGCGCCAGCAGCTGGAGGCCTAGCGGGGCCACAGATACGCAGTATTTT
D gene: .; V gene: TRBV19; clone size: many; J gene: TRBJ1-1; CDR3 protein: CASKGGPALMNTEAFF; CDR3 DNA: TGTGCCAGTAAGGGGGGGCCGGCTCTTATGAACACTGAAGCTTTCTTT
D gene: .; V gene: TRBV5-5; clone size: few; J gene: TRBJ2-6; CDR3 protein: CASSSGALRTGANVLTF; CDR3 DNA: TGTGCCAGCAGCTCAGGGGCCCTCCGGACTGGGGCCAACGTCCTGACTTTC
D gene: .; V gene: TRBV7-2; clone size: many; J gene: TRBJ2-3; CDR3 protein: CASSQNPELDTQYF; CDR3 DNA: TGTGCCAGCAGCCAAAATCCGGAGTTAGATACGCAGTATTTT
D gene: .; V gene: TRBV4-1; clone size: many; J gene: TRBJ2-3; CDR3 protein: CASMGSRGSTDTQYF; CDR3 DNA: TGCGCCAGCATGGGTAGCAGGGGAAGCACAGATACGCAGTATTTT